Listed here are 3 T cell receptor beta chains from one sample, sequenced in a study of PD-L1 blockade in urothelial cancer (dated by TCRdb to about 2017). Library method: the immunoSEQ multiplex PCR assay. TCRdb mirrors the immuneACCESS table, restricted to in-frame sequences. Some clones are absent from its copies; in checked studies, under half trace to an unresolved V gene, and the reason for the others is unknown. The sample table holds about 82,000 clones, of which 90% to 95% were seen once. 7.5% to 10% of the sample is in the top ten clones. The sequenced sample was PBMCs, obtained around atezolizumab (anti-PD-L1) treatment. The source of these receptors is a man aged 55 to 69 with urothelial cancer.

The J gene is TRBJ2-5, the V gene TRBV30; maybe TRBD2 (6 bases). The germline V gene has CDR1 GTSNPN and CDR2 SVGIG (reference sequence). Trimming removed 1 base from V and 4 bases from J, with 7 bases in between. The CDR3 contains 12 residues. The CDR3 is CAWSGGVETQYF. In DNA, the CDR3 is TGTGCCTGGAGTGGCGGGGTAGAGACCCAGTACTTC.

The chain links TRBV5-1 to TRBJ2-5, with TRBD2 identical over 9 bases. The J segment lost 1 base and the V segment lost 0 bases, leaving 1 base of the junction unmatched. This CDR3 comprises 15 residues. Germline V gene lookup returns CDR1 SGHRS and CDR2 YFSETQ. The chain's CDR3 is CASSLVAGAQETQYF. For the CDR3, the DNA is TGCGCCAGCAGCTTGGTAGCGGGAGCCCAAGAGACCCAGTACTTC.

The J gene is TRBJ1-4, the V gene TRBV7-2; weak D call: TRBD1 (5 bases). Trimming pared 5 bases from V and 10 bases from J, leaving 26 bases between. CDR1 is SGHTA and CDR2 is FQGNSA in the germline V gene. This CDR3 has 17 amino acids. The CDR3 bases are TGTGCCAGCAGCCCATTACCGGGACGGACTAATGAAGGAAAACTGTTTTTT. It codes for CASSPLPGRTNEGKLFF.